The clone carrying this TCR beta chain was recorded once. The data were taken from a study of blood T cell repertoires in COVID-19. The wider study: COVID-19 samples collected from the United States, Italy and Spain covered acute and convalescent phases. T cells, B-cell-depleted T cells, or PBMCs provided the cDNA or gDNA that served as material.

The CDR3 covers 12 residues. Germline V gene sequence: CDR1 LGHDT, CDR2 YNNKEL (reference sequence). V lost 2 bases, J lost 8 bases, and 7 bases lay in between. Authors' analysis steps: Estimated nucleated cell counts came from reference gene primer amplification. The repertoire was sequenced with immunoSEQ multiplex PCR; TCRdb's copy has only in-frame clones and lacks some. The V and J calls and clone size were taken over from that table, and D and trimming were inferred from the DNA. The sample carries 120,000 to 150,000 clones, around 85% recorded once. The source of this sequence is a woman between 35 and 50 years old with active or convalescent COVID-19. The chain combines TRBV3-1 (or the pseudogene TRBV3-2) with TRBJ2-1, with D possibly TRBD1 on 6 matching bases. Sequenced input: peripheral blood. CDR3 DNA sequence: TGTGCCAGCAGCCAACAGGGGCATGAGCAGTTCTTC. Translation: CASSQQGHEQFF.